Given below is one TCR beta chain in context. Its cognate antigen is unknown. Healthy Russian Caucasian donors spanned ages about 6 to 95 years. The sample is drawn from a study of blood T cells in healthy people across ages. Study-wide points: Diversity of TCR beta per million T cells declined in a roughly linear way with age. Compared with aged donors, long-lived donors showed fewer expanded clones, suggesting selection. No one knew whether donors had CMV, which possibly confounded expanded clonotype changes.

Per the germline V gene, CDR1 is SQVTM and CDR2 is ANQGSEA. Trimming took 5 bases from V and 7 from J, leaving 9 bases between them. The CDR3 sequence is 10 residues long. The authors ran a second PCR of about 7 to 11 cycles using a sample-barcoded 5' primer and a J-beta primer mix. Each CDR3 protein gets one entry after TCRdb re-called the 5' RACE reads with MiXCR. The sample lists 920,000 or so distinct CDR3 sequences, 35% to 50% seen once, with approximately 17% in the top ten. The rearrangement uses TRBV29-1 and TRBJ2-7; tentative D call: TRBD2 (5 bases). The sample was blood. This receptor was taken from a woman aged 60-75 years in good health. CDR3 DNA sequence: TGCAGCGTTCTCGGGGATGAGCAGTACTTC. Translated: CSVLGDEQYF.